These 21 T cell receptor beta chains were sequenced from one sample in a study of memory CD4+ T cells and cytomegalovirus serostatus. TCRdb's copy holds only in-frame clones and misses some; the assay was immunoSEQ multiplex PCR. The sample consists of under 45,000 clones, 76% of them appearing once. The sort gate was single viable CD3+CD4+CD8-CD45RO+ cells for memory CD4+ T cells. Specimen: memory CD4+ T cells from blood. The origin of the receptors is an adult in good health and CMV-seronegative.

This rearrangement joins TRBV28 to TRBJ1-2, with D tentatively TRBD1 (6 bases). CDR3 length: 13 amino acids. The germline CDR1 and CDR2 sequences are MDHEN and SYDVKM. The ends were cut back, 6 bases at V and 6 bases at J, with 14 bases in the middle. In DNA form, the CDR3 reads TGTGCCAGCAGCACAGTAAACAGGGATGGCTACACCTTC. Amino acids: CASSTVNRDGYTF.

This clone was recorded only once. This chain connects TRBV7-2 to TRBJ2-3; D remains unclear. This CDR3 contains 15 residues. Germline CDR1 SGHTA, CDR2 FQGNSA. V was clipped by 1 base and J by 0 bases, with 8 bases between them. The CDR3 sequence is CASSLVVGSTDTQYF. In nucleotides, the CDR3 is TGTGCCAGCAGCTTAGTAGTGGGTAGCACAGATACGCAGTATTTT.

The count of this clone is one. The chain carries TRBV28 and TRBJ2-3; D gene uncertain. This CDR3 has 12 residues. Trimming took 8 bases from V and 4 from J, leaving 10 bases between them. Germline loops: CDR1 MDHEN, CDR2 SYDVKM. The CDR3 DNA reads as TGTGCCAGCGTGGGCAACTCAGATACGCAGTATTTT. It translates to CASVGNSDTQYF.

The chain's CDR3 is CASSQGPGGSSYEQYF. CDR3 in DNA: TGCGCCAGCAGCCAAGGTCCCGGGGGTAGCTCCTACGAGCAGTACTTC. The V call is TRBV4-3, the J call TRBJ2-7; D perhaps matches TRBD2 (6 bases). V lost 1 base and J lost 0, with 13 bases in between. CDR3 length equals 16 residues. Germline CDR1 reads LGHNA; CDR2 reads YSLEER.

This clone came up a few times. This chain uses TRBV2 with TRBJ2-7; 7 nucleotides line up with TRBD2. The CDR3 spans 14 residues. J gave up 0 bases and V 6 bases, and 5 bases lay outside the gene matches. CDR1 and CDR2 (germline): SNHLY, FYNNEI. The CDR3 sequence: CASRLAYSSYEQYF. The CDR3 DNA follows: TGTGCCAGCAGACTAGCGTATAGCTCCTACGAGCAGTACTTC.

This chain connects TRBV5-5 to TRBJ2-7; weak D call: TRBD2 (6 bases). V gave up 1 base and J gave up 5 bases, with 13 bases separating them. The germline V gene has CDR1 SGHKS and CDR2 YYEKEE (reference sequence). The CDR3 loop spans 14 amino acids. For the CDR3, the DNA is TGTGCCAGCAGCTTGTTGCTAGCGAGGGACGAGCAGTACTTC. Its translation: CASSLLLARDEQYF.

This chain links TRBV15 with TRBJ2-7, with D possibly matching TRBD1 (6 bases). The germline V gene encodes CDR1 LNHNV and CDR2 YYDKDF (reference sequence). The CDR3 is 15 residues long. The V gene lost 0 bases and the J gene lost 2 bases, with 11 bases spanning the gap. The CDR3 reads CATSREGSGAYEQYF. The CDR3 DNA sequence: TGTGCCACCAGCAGAGAAGGCTCAGGGGCCTACGAGCAGTACTTC. Combining the CDR3 with reference TRBV15 and TRBJ2-7 gives the whole variable domain DAMVIQNPRYQVTQFGKPVTLSCSQTLNHNVMYWYQQKSSQAPKLLFHYYDKDFNNEADTPDNFQSRRPNTSFCFLDIRSPGLGDTAMYLCATSREGSGAYEQYFGPGTRLTVT.

The V gene is TRBV6-5, the J gene TRBJ2-5, with unresolved D. CDR3 length: 14 amino acids. From germline, CDR1 is MNHEY and CDR2 SVGAGI. Trimming took 0 bases from V and 2 from J, leaving 7 bases between them. The CDR3 region has the DNA TGTGCCAGCAGTTACTCCCAGATTCAAGAGACCCAGTACTTC. It translates to CASSYSQIQETQYF.

The chain links TRBV7-2 to TRBJ2-3, with 13 positions matching TRBD2. The V and J ends lost 5 bases and 5 bases, in that order; junction bases with no gene match: 10. Per germline, CDR1 SGHTA and CDR2 FQGNSA. The CDR3 spans 17 residues. CDR3 coding DNA: TGTGCCAGCAGCCTATGGACTAGCGGGAGTTTTGGAGATACGCAGTATTTT. Amino acid sequence: CASSLWTSGSFGDTQYF. Variable domain in full (rest from reference TRBV7-2 and TRBJ2-3): GAGVSQSPSNKVTEKGKDVELRCDPISGHTALYWYRQSLGQGLEFLIYFQGNSAPDKSGLPSDRFSAERTGGSVSTLTIQRTQQEDSAVYLCASSLWTSGSFGDTQYFGPGTRLTVL.

This clone has only one observation. The chain is built from TRBV11-2 and TRBJ2-5, with D uncertain. In germline, CDR1 is SGHAT, CDR2 FQNNGV. Trimming took off 5 bases at V and 5 bases at J, with 6 bases between the two ends. The CDR3 spans 11 residues. The CDR3 DNA follows: TGTGCCAGCAGCGAGGTGGAGACCCAGTACTTC. It encodes CASSEVETQYF.

In its sample, this clone was seen a few times. The chain uses TRBV10-3 and TRBJ2-1; 7 bases match TRBD2. Losses at the gene ends were 4 bases for V and 8 bases for J; bases not matched to a gene: 2. The length of the CDR3 is 12 residues. Looked up from germline, CDR1 is ENHRY and CDR2 is SYGVKD. The CDR3 protein is CAISGGGDEQFF. The CDR3 DNA follows: TGTGCCATCAGTGGCGGGGGTGATGAGCAGTTCTTC.

V and J are TRBV2 and TRBJ1-1; 9 bases line up with TRBD1. The V gene end was trimmed by 8 bases and the J gene end by 1 base; junction bases not matched to a gene: 5. This CDR3 has 14 residues. Germline-derived CDR1 and CDR2 are SNHLY and FYNNEI. As DNA, the CDR3 is TGTGCCAGCGGGACAGGGTTTGGGAACACTGAAGCTTTCTTT. Translation gives CASGTGFGNTEAFF. Full variable domain (rest looked up from reference TRBV2 and TRBJ1-1): EPEVTQTPSHQVTQMGQEVILRCVPISNHLYFYWYRQILGQKVEFLVSFYNNEISEKSEIFDDQFSVERPDGSNFTLKIRSTKLEDSAMYFCASGTGFGNTEAFFGQGTRLTVV.

The chain is built from TRBV4-3 and TRBJ2-7; the D gene could be TRBD1 or TRBD2 (6 bases each). This CDR3 is built from 13 residues. Germline assignment: CDR1 LGHNA and CDR2 YSLEER. V lost 0 bases and J 10 bases, leaving 13 bases between the germline ends. CDR3 amino acids: CASSQERGDFQYF. Here the CDR3 DNA reads TGCGCCAGCAGCCAAGAGAGGGGGGACTTCCAGTACTTC.

The rearrangement links TRBV2 to TRBJ1-4; the D gene is possibly TRBD1 (6 bases). The V end was cut by 6 bases, the J end by 10 bases, with 21 bases between. CDR1 SNHLY and CDR2 FYNNEI come from the germline V gene. The CDR3 loop spans 15 amino acids. This CDR3 is CASSNFRGDRGKLFF. The CDR3 nucleotides read TGTGCCAGCAGCAATTTCAGGGGCGACCGTGGAAAACTGTTTTTT.

Only one count was recorded for this clone. The chain joins TRBV18 to TRBJ2-1; the D is unclear. Germline V gene lookup returns CDR1 KGHSH and CDR2 LQKENI. The V gene lost 2 bases and the J gene lost 4 bases, with 9 bases spanning the gap. CDR3 length: 14 residues. CDR3 sequence reads: CASSPNQAYNEQFF. The CDR3 DNA reads as TGTGCCAGCTCACCAAACCAGGCGTACAATGAGCAGTTCTTC. The whole variable domain, remainder taken from reference TRBV18 and TRBJ2-1, is NAGVMQNPRHLVRRRGQEARLRCSPMKGHSHVYWYRQLPEEGLKFMVYLQKENIIDESGMPKERFSAEFPKEGPSILRIQQVVRGDSAAYFCASSPNQAYNEQFFGPGTRLTVL.

The V call is TRBV5-1, the J call TRBJ2-7, with a weak D call TRBD2 (6 bases). The CDR3 length is 14 residues. The germline V gene encodes CDR1 SGHRS and CDR2 YFSETQ. The germline V and J ends were trimmed by 2 bases and 6 bases, with 15 bases remaining between them. CDR3 sequence (DNA): TGCGCCAGCAGCTTTGGAGCGGGCGGGGCCGAGCAGTACTTC. Translation: CASSFGAGGAEQYF.

The CDR3 protein is CASSRRTSGSGYTGELFF. CDR3 sequence (DNA): TGCGCCAGCAGCCGACGGACTAGCGGGAGCGGGTACACCGGGGAGCTGTTTTTT. The chain is built from TRBV4-3 and TRBJ2-2; 13 bases match TRBD2. The germline CDR1 and CDR2 sequences are LGHNA and YSLEER. The CDR3 runs to 18 residues. Trimming removed 4 bases from V and 3 bases from J; junction bases left unmatched: 8.

The V and J genes are TRBV11-2 and TRBJ1-1; possible D gene TRBD1, 6 bases. CDR1 is SGHAT and CDR2 is FQNNGV in the germline V gene. CDR3 length equals 13 residues. V was trimmed by 2 bases and J by 6 bases, leaving 10 bases between them. The CDR3 spells CASSLTRGAEAFF. The CDR3 nucleotides are TGTGCCAGCAGCTTAACTAGGGGGGCTGAAGCTTTCTTT.

The chain carries TRBV27 and TRBJ2-7, with 7 bases lining up with TRBD1. V was clipped by 4 bases and J by 1 base; unmatched bases: 4. The germline CDR1 and CDR2 sequences are MNHEY and SMNVEV (reference sequence). The CDR3 extends over 14 amino acids. CDR3 loop: CASSWKGQSYEQYF. The DNA of the CDR3 is TGTGCCAGCAGTTGGAAGGGACAGTCCTACGAGCAGTACTTC.

This sequence joins TRBV19 and TRBJ2-5; TRBD1 or TRBD2 may be the D gene (7 bases each). Per the germline V gene, CDR1 is LNHDA and CDR2 is SQIVND (reference sequence). This CDR3 contains 15 residues. With 7 bases removed from V and 1 base from J, the gap between germline ends came to 16 bases. This CDR3 reads CASKRGLAVQETQYF. The CDR3, as DNA: TGTGCCAGTAAGAGGGGGCTAGCGGTCCAAGAGACCCAGTACTTC.

The chain uses TRBV7-2 and TRBJ2-5, with 14 bases fitting TRBD2. Germline CDR1 is SGHTA and CDR2 is FQGNSA. This CDR3 contains 17 residues. V gave up 5 bases and J gave up 3 bases; unmatched junction bases: 8. The CDR3 sequence: CASSPGTSGRREETQYF. The CDR3 nucleotides read TGTGCCAGCAGCCCCGGGACTAGCGGGAGACGGGAAGAGACCCAGTACTTC.